The clone carrying this T cell receptor (beta chain) was observed a handful of times. In the original analysis: It was from reference gene primer amplification that nucleated cell counts were estimated. The protocol was immunoSEQ multiplex PCR, while the TCRdb copy is restricted to in-frame clones and leaves out a portion. Clonal size and the V and J genes are those of that table, whereas D and trimming came from the DNA. The data show tens of thousands of clones, with about nine tenths seen just once and 43% held by the top ten. The data were taken from a study of blood T cell repertoires in COVID-19. Germline V gene lookup returns CDR1 MNHEY and CDR2 SMNVEV (reference sequence). V was trimmed by 2 bases and J by 10 bases, leaving 20 bases between them. The CDR3 is 15 amino acids.

The sequence was collected from a woman aged 60 to 75 with COVID-19, enrolled during active disease. The rearrangement joins TRBV27 to TRBJ1-1; D gene uncertain. Source material: peripheral blood. CDR3: CASSLRTAGLLGAFF. CDR3 coding DNA: TGTGCCAGCAGTTTACGCACAGCAGGTCTGTTGGGAGCTTTCTTT.